This TCR beta chain comes out of a study of T-cell reconstitution after alpha-beta-depleted transplantation in children. Unique molecular identifiers were used in preparing the TCRbeta library. TCRdb re-called the PCR reads with MiXCR, one entry per CDR3 protein. The table shows almost 400,000 distinct CDR3 sequences, with 20% occurring only once. This CDR3 comprises 16 residues. Trimming cost V 2 bases and J 11 bases, with 21 bases left between them. The sequence was collected from a human donor who donated a stem cell graft to a child with acute myeloid leukemia. V and J are TRBV12-3 or TRBV12-4 and TRBJ1-4, with TRBD1 as a possible D gene (5 bases). This specimen consisted of PBMCs from the stem cell graft donor, obtained from the stem cell graft. The CDR3 protein is CASSLLGVQGIRKLFF. CDR3 bases: TGTGCCAGCAGTTTACTCGGTGTGCAGGGAATTCGGAAACTGTTTTTT.